What follows are 18 T cell receptor beta chains derived from one specimen sequenced in a study of OX40 agonist ivuxolimab in advanced cancers. Profiled with immunoSEQ multiplex PCR; TCRdb holds only in-frame clones, not every one. This table holds about 58,000 clones, roughly 87% found once. This sample comprised CD4+ or CD8+ T cells sorted from blood, obtained in a trial of the OX40 agonist ivuxolimab. Receptors originate from an adult with an advanced solid tumor such as melanoma, head and neck, liver or kidney cancer.

The chain carries TRBV13 and TRBJ1-1; D possibly corresponds to TRBD1 (5 bases). The germline V and J ends were trimmed by 4 bases and 5 bases, with 11 bases remaining between them. This CDR3 is 13 amino acids long. In germline, CDR1 is PRHDT, CDR2 FYEKMQ (reference sequence). For the CDR3, the DNA is TGTGCCAGCAGCTACAGACGGGGGACTGAAGCTTTCTTT. Amino acid sequence: CASSYRRGTEAFF.

This sequence joins TRBV7-6 and TRBJ2-1, with 7 bases matching TRBD2. Germline V CDR1 and CDR2: SGHVS, FNYEAQ. The CDR3 has 14 residues. J was trimmed by 9 bases and V by 0 bases; bases with no gene match: 5. The CDR3 DNA follows: TGTGCCAGCAGCTTAGCGAGTGCTAGCGGTGAGCAGTTCTTC. Translating gives CASSLASASGEQFF.

This clone was counted a few times. The J gene is TRBJ1-1, the V gene TRBV6-4, with TRBD1 matching 8 bases. The CDR3 contains 12 residues. With 9 bases clipped from V and 3 bases from J, the junction kept 3 bases outside the gene matches. Looked up from germline, CDR1 is MRHNA and CDR2 is SNTAGT. CDR3 in amino acids: CASDRGDTEAFF. For the CDR3, the DNA is TGTGCCAGTGACAGGGGTGACACTGAAGCTTTCTTT.

This chain links TRBV7-8 with TRBJ2-3, with 8 bases lining up with TRBD1. Looked up from germline, CDR1 is SGHVS and CDR2 is FQNEAQ. The ends lost 1 base at V and 4 bases at J; junction bases unmatched: 4. The CDR3 contains 15 residues. The CDR3 bases are TGTGCCAGCAGCTTAGGCAGGGGGCTGTCAGATACGCAGTATTTT. It is translated as CASSLGRGLSDTQYF.

The chain recombines TRBV13 with TRBJ2-1, with 13 bases that match TRBD2. CDR3 size: 14 residues. Looked up from germline, CDR1 is PRHDT and CDR2 is FYEKMQ (reference sequence). The J segment lost 10 bases and the V segment lost 8 bases, leaving 8 bases of the junction unmatched. The CDR3 spells CASLERGLAGEQFF. The CDR3 DNA reads as TGTGCCAGCCTGGAGAGGGGACTAGCGGGAGAGCAGTTCTTC.

This rearrangement joins TRBV4-2 to TRBJ2-3, with 8 bases identical to TRBD2. This CDR3 has 16 amino acids. The ends lost 0 bases at V and 3 bases at J; junction bases unmatched: 5. Germline V gene lookup returns CDR1 LGHNA and CDR2 YNFKEQ. CDR3 DNA sequence: TGTGCCAGCAGCCAAGATCGGAGCGGGAGTACAGATACGCAGTATTTT. This gives the protein CASSQDRSGSTDTQYF.

The CDR3 coding sequence is TGTGCCAGCAGCTTAGGGTTATACAGGGACCGACTAACTGAGCAGTTCTTC. Its translation is CASSLGLYRDRLTEQFF. This rearrangement joins TRBV7-9 to TRBJ2-1; a possible D gene is TRBD1 (6 bases). Germline V gene sequence: CDR1 SEHNR, CDR2 FQNEAQ (reference sequence). The V end lost 1 base, the J end lost 9 bases, and 22 bases lay between the germline ends. This CDR3 is built from 17 residues. Full variable domain (rest looked up from reference TRBV7-9 and TRBJ2-1): DTGVSQNPRHKITKRGQNVTFRCDPISEHNRLYWYRQTLGQGPEFLTYFQNEAQLEKSRLLSDRFSAERPKGSFSTLEIQRTEQGDSAMYLCASSLGLYRDRLTEQFFGPGTRLTVL.

This chain connects TRBV28 to TRBJ2-1; D perhaps matches TRBD1 (5 bases). Germline V gene sequence: CDR1 MDHEN, CDR2 SYDVKM. The CDR3 totals 17 residues. Trimming took off 0 bases at V and 0 bases at J, with 12 bases between the two ends. The CDR3 nucleotides read TGTGCCAGCAGTTTATGGCAGGGCCCGCCCTCCTACAATGAGCAGTTCTTC. Its protein product is CASSLWQGPPSYNEQFF.

The chain uses TRBV19 and TRBJ2-5; D unclear. The V gene's germline CDR1 is LNHDA and CDR2 SQIVND (reference sequence). The CDR3 length is 13 residues. Deletions cut 6 bases from V and 1 base from J, with 9 bases between. In DNA, the CDR3 is TGTGCCAGTAGCAGAGTGGGCCAAGAGACCCAGTACTTC. It yields the protein CASSRVGQETQYF. The full variable domain, rest sourced from reference TRBV19 and TRBJ2-5, is DGGITQSPKYLFRKEGQNVTLSCEQNLNHDAMYWYRQDPGQGLRLIYYSQIVNDFQKGDIAEGYSVSREKKESFPLTVTSAQKNPTAFYLCASSRVGQETQYFGPGTRLLVL.

The count of this clone is one. This specimen includes other DNA sequences encoding the same CDR3. The gene calls are TRBV9 and TRBJ2-2, with a possible D match to TRBD1 (5 bases). The V gene lost 0 bases and the J gene lost 5 bases, with 5 bases spanning the gap. This CDR3 has 13 amino acids. Germline V lookup: CDR1 SGDLS, CDR2 YYNGEE. Here the CDR3 reads CASSVAGTGELFF. For the CDR3, the DNA is TGTGCCAGCAGCGTAGCAGGGACCGGGGAGCTGTTTTTT. The entire variable domain, with the rest obtained from reference TRBV9 and TRBJ2-2, is as follows: DSGVTQTPKHLITATGQRVTLRCSPRSGDLSVYWYQQSLDQGLQFLIQYYNGEERAKGNILERFSAQQFPDLHSELNLSSLELGDSALYFCASSVAGTGELFFGEGSRLTVL.

This clone has a single count. The genes are TRBV27 and TRBJ1-2; D is uncertain. Trimming pared 3 bases from V and 8 bases from J, leaving 22 bases between. The CDR3 covers 16 residues. Looked up from germline, CDR1 is MNHEY and CDR2 is SMNVEV (reference sequence). CDR3 amino acids: CASSLSTPRLGTGYTF. The CDR3 DNA reads as TGTGCCAGCAGTTTGTCCACGCCCCGACTGGGAACGGGCTACACCTTC.

This chain connects TRBV4-1 to TRBJ2-1; D not resolved. This CDR3 is 13 amino acids long. V dropped 4 bases and J dropped 6 bases, with 10 bases sitting between them. Germline V gene sequence: CDR1 MGHRA, CDR2 YSYEKL. DNA for the CDR3: TGCGCCAGCAGCCCGGAGTTTCCCAATGAGCAGTTCTTC. Amino acids: CASSPEFPNEQFF.

The chain has TRBV25-1 and TRBJ2-7, with TRBD2 matching 8 bases. Germline V gene data show CDR1 as MGHDK and CDR2 as SYGVNS. Germline trimming cut 1 base from V and 5 bases from J; bases unmatched to any gene: 7. This CDR3 comprises 15 residues. The CDR3 coding sequence is TGTGCCAGCAGTGAATTTGGGCTAGCGGGTGACGAGCAGTACTTC. Its translation: CASSEFGLAGDEQYF.

The J gene is TRBJ2-1, the V gene TRBV10-3; unclear D gene. The germline V gene has CDR1 ENHRY and CDR2 SYGVKD. Trimming pared 4 bases from V and 7 bases from J, leaving 8 bases between. CDR3 length: 12 residues. The CDR3 here is CAISGSQNEQFF. In DNA, the CDR3 is TGTGCCATCAGTGGGTCTCAGAATGAGCAGTTCTTC.

The CDR3 loop reads CASSFGTEAFF. The CDR3 nucleotides read TGTGCCAGCAGCTTTGGTACTGAAGCTTTCTTT. J is TRBJ1-1 and V is TRBV7-9; D is unclear. Trimming left V 3 bases short and J 5 bases short, with 4 bases between. Germline loops: CDR1 SEHNR, CDR2 FQNEAQ (reference sequence). This CDR3 spans 11 amino acids.

This clone was counted a single time. This chain uses TRBV28 with TRBJ2-7, with a possible D match to TRBD1 (6 bases). The V and J ends lost 2 bases and 0 bases respectively, with 11 bases between them. CDR1 is MDHEN and CDR2 is SYDVKM in the germline V gene. CDR3 length: 15 residues. CDR3 protein: CASSLETGLSYEQYF. CDR3 in DNA: TGTGCCAGCAGTTTAGAGACAGGCCTCTCCTACGAGCAGTACTTC.

In DNA form, the CDR3 reads TGTGCCAGCAGCTTAATCACTGGGGAGCTGTTTTTT. It encodes CASSLITGELFF. The gene calls are TRBV11-3 and TRBJ2-2, with D unresolved. The CDR3 covers 12 residues. CDR1 SGHNT and CDR2 YENEEA come from the germline V gene. V shed 2 bases and J shed 8 bases, with 6 bases lying between them.

V and J are TRBV19 and TRBJ2-7; maybe TRBD1 (6 bases). V lost 1 base and J 3 bases, leaving 7 bases between the germline ends. This CDR3 is 13 amino acids long. The germline CDR1 and CDR2 sequences are LNHDA and SQIVND (reference sequence). For the CDR3, the DNA is TGTGCCAGTAGTATAGGAGGGGGCTACGAGCAGTACGTC. Translation gives CASSIGGGYEQYV.